This T cell receptor beta chain was sequenced in a study of regulatory T cells in long-lasting Graves disease. Study outcomes and limitations: New patients shared 966 public clonotypes, fewer than the roughly 3,000 shared by persistent patients.

This clonotype was seen only once. Its antigen is not known. This probably arose from a read error, given a far larger clone one base away. The CDR3 length is 16 residues. In germline, CDR1 is MNHEY, CDR2 SVGAGI. The time point: newly diagnosed GD, antithyroid drugs for less than 3 months. Following extraction of RNA from PBMCs, that RNA was used to make the TCR library. American Thyroid Association guidelines defined how Graves' disease was diagnosed. Investigators prepared the TCR beta libraries by applying iRepertoire HTBI primers and Arm-PCR of CDR3 regions. One entry per CDR3 protein, called by TCRdb with MiXCR from the multiplex PCR reads. The data show 300,000 to 450,000 distinct CDR3 sequences, around 16% seen once.

This chain connects TRBV6-5 to TRBJ1-1; a weak D match, TRBD1 (6 bases). This sequence was found in a female donor with Graves disease. Sequencing was performed on peripheral blood mononuclear cells (PBMCs), taken at new diagnosis, from a patient treated with antithyroid drugs. CDR3 residues: CASSYHGDIKNTVAFF. DNA for the CDR3: TGTGCCAGCAGTTACCACGGGGACATTAAGAACACTGTAGCTTTCTTT.